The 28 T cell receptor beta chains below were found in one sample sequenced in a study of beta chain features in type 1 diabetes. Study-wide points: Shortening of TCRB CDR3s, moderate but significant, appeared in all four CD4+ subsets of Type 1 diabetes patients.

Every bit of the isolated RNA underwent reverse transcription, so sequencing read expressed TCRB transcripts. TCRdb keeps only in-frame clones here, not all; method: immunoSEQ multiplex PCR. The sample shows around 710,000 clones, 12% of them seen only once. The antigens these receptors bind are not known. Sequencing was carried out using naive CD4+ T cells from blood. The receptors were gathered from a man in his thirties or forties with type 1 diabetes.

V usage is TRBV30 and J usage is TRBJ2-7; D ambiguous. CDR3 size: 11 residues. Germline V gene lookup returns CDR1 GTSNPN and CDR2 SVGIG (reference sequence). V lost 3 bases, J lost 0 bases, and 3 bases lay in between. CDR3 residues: CAWSYSYEQYF. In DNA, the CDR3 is TGTGCCTGGAGCTACTCCTACGAGCAGTACTTC.

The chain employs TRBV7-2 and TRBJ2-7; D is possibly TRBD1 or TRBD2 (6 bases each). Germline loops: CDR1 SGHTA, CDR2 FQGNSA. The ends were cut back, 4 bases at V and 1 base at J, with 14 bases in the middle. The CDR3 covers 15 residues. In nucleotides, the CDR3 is TGTGCCAGCAGCTCAATAGGGGGGAATTCCTACGAGCAGTACTTC. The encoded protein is CASSSIGGNSYEQYF.

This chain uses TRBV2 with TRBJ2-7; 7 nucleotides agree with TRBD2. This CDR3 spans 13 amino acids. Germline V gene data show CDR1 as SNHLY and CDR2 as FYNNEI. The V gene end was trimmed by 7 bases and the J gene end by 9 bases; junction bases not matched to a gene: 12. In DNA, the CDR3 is TGTGCCAGCATGTCGTTCCAGGGAGGGAGGCAGTACTTC. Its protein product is CASMSFQGGRQYF.

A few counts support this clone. The CDR3: CASSFSGETEAFF. The CDR3 DNA is TGTGCCAGCAGCTTCTCAGGGGAGACTGAAGCTTTCTTT. This chain joins TRBV7-9 and TRBJ1-1; possibly TRBD1 for D (6 bases). The CDR3 has 13 amino acids. V lost 3 bases, J lost 5 bases, and 10 bases lay in between. Germline-derived CDR1 and CDR2 are SEHNR and FQNEAQ (reference sequence).

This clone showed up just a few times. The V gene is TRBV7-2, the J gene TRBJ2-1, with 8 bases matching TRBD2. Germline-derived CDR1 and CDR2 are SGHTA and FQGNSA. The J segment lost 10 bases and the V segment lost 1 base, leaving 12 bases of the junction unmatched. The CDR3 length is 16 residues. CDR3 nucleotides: TGTGCCAGCAGCTTAGATGTCGAGCGGGGGCGGAGAGAGCAGTTCTTC. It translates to CASSLDVERGRREQFF.

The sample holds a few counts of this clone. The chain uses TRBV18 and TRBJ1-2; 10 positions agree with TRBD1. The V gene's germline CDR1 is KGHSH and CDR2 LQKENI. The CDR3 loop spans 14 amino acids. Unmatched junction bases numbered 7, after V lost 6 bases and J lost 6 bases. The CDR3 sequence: CASSAGTGAHGYTF. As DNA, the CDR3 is TGTGCCAGCTCGGCAGGGACAGGGGCGCATGGCTACACCTTC.

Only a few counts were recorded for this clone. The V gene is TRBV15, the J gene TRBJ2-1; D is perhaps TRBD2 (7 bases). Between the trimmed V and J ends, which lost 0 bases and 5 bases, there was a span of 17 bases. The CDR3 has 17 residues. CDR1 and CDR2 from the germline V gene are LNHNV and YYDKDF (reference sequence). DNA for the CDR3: TGTGCCACCAGCAGAGATCCCCCCGGGGGGCACGACAATGAGCAGTTCTTC. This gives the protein CATSRDPPGGHDNEQFF.

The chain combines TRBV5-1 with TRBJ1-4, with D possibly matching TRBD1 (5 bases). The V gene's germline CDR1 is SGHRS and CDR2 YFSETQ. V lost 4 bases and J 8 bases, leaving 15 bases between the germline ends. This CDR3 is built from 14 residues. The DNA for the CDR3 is TGCGCCAGCAGCCCGCTCGGGGCGAGCGAAAAACTGTTTTTT. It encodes CASSPLGASEKLFF.

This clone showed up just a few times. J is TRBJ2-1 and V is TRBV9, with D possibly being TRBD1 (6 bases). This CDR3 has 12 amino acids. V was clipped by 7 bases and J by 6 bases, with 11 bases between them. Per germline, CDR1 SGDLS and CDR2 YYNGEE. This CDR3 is CASLQGLNEQFF. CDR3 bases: TGTGCCAGCCTCCAGGGGCTCAATGAGCAGTTCTTC.

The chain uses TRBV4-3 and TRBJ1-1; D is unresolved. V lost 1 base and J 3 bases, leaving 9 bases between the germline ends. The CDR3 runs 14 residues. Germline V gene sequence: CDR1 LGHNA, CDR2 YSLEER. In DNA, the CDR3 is TGCGCCAGCAGCCAAGTCCAGAGGCACACTGAAGCTTTCTTT. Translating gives CASSQVQRHTEAFF.

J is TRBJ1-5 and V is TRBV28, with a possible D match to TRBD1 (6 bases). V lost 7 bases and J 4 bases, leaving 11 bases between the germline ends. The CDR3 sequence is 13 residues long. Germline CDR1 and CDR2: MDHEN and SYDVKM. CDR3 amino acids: CASISGVNQPQHF. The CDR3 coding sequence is TGTGCCAGCATTTCAGGGGTTAATCAGCCCCAGCATTTT.

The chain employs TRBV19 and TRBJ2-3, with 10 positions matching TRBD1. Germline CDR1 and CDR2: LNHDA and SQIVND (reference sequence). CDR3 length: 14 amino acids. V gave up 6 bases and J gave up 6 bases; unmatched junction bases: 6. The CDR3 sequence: CASRNRDRGDTQYF. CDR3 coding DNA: TGTGCCAGTAGAAACCGGGACAGGGGTGATACGCAGTATTTT.

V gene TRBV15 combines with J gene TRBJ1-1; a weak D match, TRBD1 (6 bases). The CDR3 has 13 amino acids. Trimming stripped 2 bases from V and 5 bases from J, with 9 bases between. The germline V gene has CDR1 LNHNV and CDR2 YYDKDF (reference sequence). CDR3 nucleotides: TGTGCCACCAGCAGACAGAGGGGGACTGAAGCTTTCTTT. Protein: CATSRQRGTEAFF.

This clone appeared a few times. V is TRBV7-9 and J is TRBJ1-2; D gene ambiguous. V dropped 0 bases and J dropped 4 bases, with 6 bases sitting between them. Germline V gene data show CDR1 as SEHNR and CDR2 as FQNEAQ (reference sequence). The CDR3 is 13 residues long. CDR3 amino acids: CASSLAPPYGYTF. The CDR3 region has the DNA TGTGCCAGCAGCTTAGCACCCCCCTATGGCTACACCTTC.

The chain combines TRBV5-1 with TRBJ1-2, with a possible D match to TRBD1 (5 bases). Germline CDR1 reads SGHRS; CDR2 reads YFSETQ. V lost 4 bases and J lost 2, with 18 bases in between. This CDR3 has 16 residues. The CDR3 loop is CASSRSEIQENYGYTF. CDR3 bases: TGCGCCAGCAGCCGATCCGAAATACAGGAGAACTATGGCTACACCTTC.

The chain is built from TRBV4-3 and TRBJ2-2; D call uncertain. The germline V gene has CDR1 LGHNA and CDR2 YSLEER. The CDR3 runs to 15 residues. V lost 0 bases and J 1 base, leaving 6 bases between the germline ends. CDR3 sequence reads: CASSQDPLNTGELFF. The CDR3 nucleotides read TGCGCCAGCAGCCAAGATCCCCTGAACACCGGGGAGCTGTTTTTT.

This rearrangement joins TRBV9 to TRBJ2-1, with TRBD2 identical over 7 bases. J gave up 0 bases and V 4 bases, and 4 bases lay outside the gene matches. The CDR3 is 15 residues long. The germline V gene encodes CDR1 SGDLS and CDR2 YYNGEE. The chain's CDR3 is CASSRSSGSYNEQFF. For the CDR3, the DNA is TGTGCCAGCAGCCGCTCTAGCGGCTCCTACAATGAGCAGTTCTTC.

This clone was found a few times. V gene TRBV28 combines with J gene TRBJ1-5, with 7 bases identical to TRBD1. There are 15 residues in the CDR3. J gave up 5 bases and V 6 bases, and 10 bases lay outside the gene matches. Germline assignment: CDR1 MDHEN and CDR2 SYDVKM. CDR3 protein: CASRDLQGSYQPQHF. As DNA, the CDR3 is TGTGCCAGCAGAGACTTACAGGGGTCCTATCAGCCCCAGCATTTT.

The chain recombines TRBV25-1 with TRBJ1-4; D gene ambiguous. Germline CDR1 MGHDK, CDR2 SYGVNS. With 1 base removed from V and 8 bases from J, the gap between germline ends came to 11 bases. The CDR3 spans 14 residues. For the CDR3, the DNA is TGTGCCAGCAGTGAATCACAGATGGGCGAAAAACTGTTTTTT. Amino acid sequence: CASSESQMGEKLFF.

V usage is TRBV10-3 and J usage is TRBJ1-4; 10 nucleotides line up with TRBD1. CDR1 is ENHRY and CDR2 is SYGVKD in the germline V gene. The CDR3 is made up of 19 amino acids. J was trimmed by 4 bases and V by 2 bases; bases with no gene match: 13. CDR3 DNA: TGTGCCATCAGTGAGACAGTTCCCGGGACAGGGGCGAATAATGAAAAACTGTTTTTT. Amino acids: CAISETVPGTGANNEKLFF.

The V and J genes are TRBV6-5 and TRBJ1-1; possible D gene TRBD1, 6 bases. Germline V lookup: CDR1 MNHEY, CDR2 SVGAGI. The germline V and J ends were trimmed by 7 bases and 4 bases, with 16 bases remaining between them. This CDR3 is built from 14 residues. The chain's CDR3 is CASTFKIGGTEAFF. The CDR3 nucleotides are TGTGCCAGCACCTTTAAGATAGGGGGCACTGAAGCTTTCTTT.

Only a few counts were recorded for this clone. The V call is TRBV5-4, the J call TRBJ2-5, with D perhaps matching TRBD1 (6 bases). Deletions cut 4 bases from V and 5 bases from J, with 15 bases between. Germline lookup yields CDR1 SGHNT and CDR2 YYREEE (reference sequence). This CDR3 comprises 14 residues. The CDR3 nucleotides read TGTGCCAGCAGCCAAAGGGACACTGGGGAGACCCAGTACTTC. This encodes CASSQRDTGETQYF.

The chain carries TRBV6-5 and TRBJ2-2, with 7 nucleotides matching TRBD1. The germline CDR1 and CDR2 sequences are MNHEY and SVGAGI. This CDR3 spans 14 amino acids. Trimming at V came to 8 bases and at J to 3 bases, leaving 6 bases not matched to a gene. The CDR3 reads CASRSTGDTGELFF. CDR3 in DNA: TGTGCCAGCCGCTCCACAGGGGACACCGGGGAGCTGTTTTTT.

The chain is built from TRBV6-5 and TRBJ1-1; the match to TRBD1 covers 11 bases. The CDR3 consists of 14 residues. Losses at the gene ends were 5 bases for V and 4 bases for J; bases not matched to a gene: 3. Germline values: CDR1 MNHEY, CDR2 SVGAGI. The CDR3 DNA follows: TGTGCCAGCAGTCCAGGGACAGGGGGCACTGAAGCTTTCTTT. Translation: CASSPGTGGTEAFF.

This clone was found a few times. This CDR3 is CASSVAQIGDEQYF. For the CDR3, the DNA is TGTGCCAGCAGCGTGGCACAGATCGGCGACGAGCAGTACTTC. The rearrangement joins TRBV9 to TRBJ2-7; D remains unclear. Germline lookup yields CDR1 SGDLS and CDR2 YYNGEE. CDR3 length: 14 residues. Trimming removed 2 bases at V and 5 bases at J, with 14 bases between.

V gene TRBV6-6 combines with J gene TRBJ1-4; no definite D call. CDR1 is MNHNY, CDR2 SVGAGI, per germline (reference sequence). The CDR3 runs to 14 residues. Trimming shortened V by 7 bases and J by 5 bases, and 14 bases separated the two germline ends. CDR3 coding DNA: TGTGCCAGCATCCAACAGTGGGCGAATGAAAAACTGTTTTTT. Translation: CASIQQWANEKLFF.

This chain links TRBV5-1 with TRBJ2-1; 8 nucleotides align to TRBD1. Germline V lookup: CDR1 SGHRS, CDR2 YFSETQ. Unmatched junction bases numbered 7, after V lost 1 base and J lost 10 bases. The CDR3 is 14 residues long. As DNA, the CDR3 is TGCGCCAGCAGCTTGACCACAGGGGGTGGCGAGCAGTTCTTC. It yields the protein CASSLTTGGGEQFF.

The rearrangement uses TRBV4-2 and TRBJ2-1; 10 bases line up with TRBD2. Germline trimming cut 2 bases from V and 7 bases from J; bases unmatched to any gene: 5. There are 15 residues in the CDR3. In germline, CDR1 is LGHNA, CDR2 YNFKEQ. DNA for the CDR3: TGTGCCAGCAGCCAAAGCGGGGGGGCCAGTAATGAGCAGTTCTTC. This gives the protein CASSQSGGASNEQFF.